This T cell receptor beta chain came from a study of cytomegalovirus exposure and HLA in healthy donors. Whole-study results and caveats: The only immune exposure information that was available was CMV serostatus.

Of note for this clone: What it recognizes is unknown.

Primers: 60 Vbeta forward and 13 Jbeta reverse. Some clones are missing from TCRdb's copy, which holds only in-frame ones; the method was immunoSEQ multiplex PCR. The sample contains 150,000 or so clones, around 80% of which appear only once. Trimming removed 0 bases from V and 2 bases from J; junction bases left unmatched: 4. The CDR3 loop spans 15 amino acids. CDR1 and CDR2 (germline): LGHNA, YSLEER. The chain carries TRBV4-3 and TRBJ2-7, with 7 bases lining up with TRBD2. Sequenced material: PBMCs. This receptor was obtained from a male donor in good health and CMV-seropositive. CDR3 sequence (DNA): TGCGCCAGCAGCCAAGAAGCTAGCGGAACCTACGAGCAGTACTTC. This codes for CASSQEASGTYEQYF.